This TCR beta chain appears in the sequencing data of a study of OX40 agonist ivuxolimab in advanced cancers. On the study more broadly: From 23 to 79 years was the age range, with a mean of about 54 years, and around 80% were male. Study-level results: The expanded peripheral T cells' antigen specificity was not determined. CD4+ and CD8+ blood T cells expanded clonally by week 6 at 0.1 to 3.0 mg/kg.

For this clone: Its target is unknown.

Clones were sequenced by immunoSEQ multiplex PCR, and TCRdb holds only the in-frame ones, with some missing. The sample gives tens of thousands of clones, around three quarters of which show up once; less than 15% is in the top ten. This CDR3 contains 15 residues. Trimming cost V 0 bases and J 6 bases, with 15 bases left between them. Germline V gene data show CDR1 as SGHRS and CDR2 as YFSETQ. The V call is TRBV5-1, the J call TRBJ1-2; D ambiguous. The TCR comes from an adult with an advanced solid tumor such as melanoma, head and neck, liver or kidney cancer. Sequencing was performed on CD4+ or CD8+ T cells sorted from blood, taken in a trial of the OX40 agonist ivuxolimab. This CDR3 reads CASSLGVRGGDGYTF. CDR3 sequence (DNA): TGCGCCAGCAGCTTGGGCGTGCGGGGTGGTGATGGCTACACCTTC.